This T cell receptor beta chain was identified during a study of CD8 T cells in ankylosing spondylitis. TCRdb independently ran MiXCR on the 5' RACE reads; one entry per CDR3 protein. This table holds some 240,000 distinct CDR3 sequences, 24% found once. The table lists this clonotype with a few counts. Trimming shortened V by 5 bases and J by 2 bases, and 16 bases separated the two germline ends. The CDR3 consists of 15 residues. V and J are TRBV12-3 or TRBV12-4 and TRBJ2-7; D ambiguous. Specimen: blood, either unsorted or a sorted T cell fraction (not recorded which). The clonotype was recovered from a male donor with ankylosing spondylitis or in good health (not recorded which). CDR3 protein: CASSQYRGDTYEQYF. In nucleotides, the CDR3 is TGTGCCAGCAGTCAATATCGAGGAGATACCTACGAGCAGTACTTC.